Listed here are 28 T cell receptor beta chains from one sample, sequenced in a study of early T cells in non-severe SARS-CoV-2 infection. Using its own MiXCR run on the 5' RACE reads, TCRdb lists one record per CDR3 protein. Of about 23,000 distinct CDR3 sequences in the sample, more than 3.5% were seen once. Material: whole blood. The receptors were gathered from an adult who was a healthcare worker with PCR-confirmed SARS-CoV-2 infection or an uninfected control (not recorded which).

This chain joins TRBV4-3 and TRBJ2-3; 9 nucleotides align to TRBD2. The trim removed 4 bases at V and 3 bases at J, leaving 2 bases unmatched. The CDR3 loop spans 14 amino acids. CDR1 LGHNA and CDR2 YSLEER come from the germline V gene. The CDR3: CASSLSGGTDTQYF. Here the CDR3 DNA reads TGCGCCAGCAGCCTTAGCGGGGGTACAGATACGCAGTATTTT.

For this clonotype: A much larger clone is a single base away; this may be a read error. The final CDR3 position lacks the conserved phenylalanine or tryptophan, pointing to a likely read error. The chain is built from TRBV18 and TRBJ1-6; TRBD1 matches 9 bases. CDR3 size: 14 residues. V shed 3 bases, J shed 11 bases, and the junction held 5 bases outside the gene matches. CDR1 KGHSH and CDR2 LQKENI come from the germline V gene. For the CDR3, the DNA is TGTGCCAGCTCACCGGAGGGACAGGGAACACCCCTCCACCTT. Translated, it gives CASSPEGQGTPLHL.

This clonotype has at least ten counts. The chain is built from TRBV28 and TRBJ1-5; no reliable D call. The CDR3 has 15 amino acids. V shed 3 bases and J shed 6 bases, with 15 bases lying between them. Per the germline V gene, CDR1 is MDHEN and CDR2 is SYDVKM. Written as DNA, the CDR3 is TGTGCCAGCAGTTTCCTCGAGGGAGGGCGTCAGCCCCAGCATTTT. Amino acid sequence: CASSFLEGGRQPQHF.

The chain uses TRBV7-2 and TRBJ1-2, with 7 bases matching TRBD1. This CDR3 region has 13 residues. The V gene end was trimmed by 5 bases and the J gene end by 7 bases; junction bases not matched to a gene: 7. CDR1 and CDR2 from the germline V gene are SGHTA and FQGNSA. The CDR3 DNA reads as TGTGCCAGCAGCCCCTCACAGGGGATTGGCTACACCTTC. This encodes CASSPSQGIGYTF.

The chain links TRBV7-8 to TRBJ1-4, with TRBD1 matching over 7 bases. V trimming: 4 bases; J trimming: 8 bases; junction bases outside the gene matches: 10. The CDR3 covers 15 residues. Germline values: CDR1 SGHVS, CDR2 FQNEAQ. DNA for the CDR3: TGTGCCAGCAGCTCCTACAGGGGACGGCAAGAAAAACTGTTTTTT. Protein product: CASSSYRGRQEKLFF.

Many counts were recorded for this clonotype. The chain combines TRBV3-1 with TRBJ2-7, with D possibly TRBD1 on 6 matching bases. Per the germline V gene, CDR1 is LGHDT and CDR2 is YNNKEL (reference sequence). The CDR3 length is 11 residues. The V end was cut by 6 bases, the J end by 7 bases, with 10 bases between. As DNA, the CDR3 is TGTGCCAGCAGACAGGGCCTGGAGCAGTACTTC. This sequence encodes CASRQGLEQYF.

This clonotype showed up just a few times. This sequence joins TRBV7-2 and TRBJ1-1; D possibly corresponds to TRBD1 (5 bases). Germline values: CDR1 SGHTA, CDR2 FQGNSA. The V end lost 2 bases, the J end lost 4 bases, and 14 bases lay between the germline ends. The CDR3 loop spans 15 amino acids. The CDR3 spells CASSLSLTASTEAFF. CDR3 bases: TGTGCCAGCAGCTTATCCCTGACAGCTAGCACTGAAGCTTTCTTT.

This clonotype appeared many times. CDR3 protein: CASSLDTHEQFF. For the CDR3, the DNA is TGTGCCAGCAGTTTAGACACCCATGAGCAGTTCTTC. V and J are TRBV28 and TRBJ2-1; D ambiguous. The CDR3 sequence is 12 residues long. The ends were cut back, 2 bases at V and 8 bases at J, with 7 bases in the middle. Germline V gene data show CDR1 as MDHEN and CDR2 as SYDVKM.

The V and J genes are TRBV29-1 and TRBJ1-1; D uncertain. Per germline, CDR1 SQVTM and CDR2 ANQGSEA. This CDR3 has 10 residues. Trimming took 3 bases from V and 6 from J, leaving 5 bases between them. The CDR3 coding sequence is TGCAGCGTTGAGCGGCCTGAAGCTTTCTTT. Encoded protein: CSVERPEAFF.

In its sample, this clonotype was seen once. A junction boundary mismatches the germline segment, possibly from a read error. CDR3 coding DNA: TGTGCAAGCAGCTTTTCAGGGCCAGATACGCAGTATTTT. It translates to CASSFSGPDTQYF. The chain combines TRBV7-3 with TRBJ2-3; D perhaps matches TRBD1 (5 bases). The CDR3 runs to 13 residues. CDR1 SGHTA and CDR2 FQGTGA come from the germline V gene.

This clonotype occurred many times. This chain connects TRBV29-1 to TRBJ1-1; possibly TRBD1 for D (6 bases). CDR3 length equals 15 residues. The germline V and J ends were trimmed by 7 bases and 5 bases, with 23 bases remaining between them. Germline lookup yields CDR1 SQVTM and CDR2 ANQGSEA. The CDR3 coding sequence is TGCAGCGCGCGGGGGGGCCCTACCTCGAATACTGAAGCTTTCTTT. Translation: CSARGGPTSNTEAFF.

This clonotype was recorded many times. The J gene is TRBJ2-7, the V gene TRBV18; unclear D gene. The germline V gene has CDR1 KGHSH and CDR2 LQKENI. The length of the CDR3 is 13 residues. V shed 2 bases and J shed 3 bases, with 8 bases lying between them. DNA for the CDR3: TGTGCCAGCTCACCAGGTCACCTCTACGAGCAGTACTTC. This translates into CASSPGHLYEQYF.

Many counts were recorded for this clonotype. V and J are TRBV19 and TRBJ2-2, with 12 positions matching TRBD1. Germline CDR1 is LNHDA and CDR2 is SQIVND (reference sequence). J gave up 2 bases and V 5 bases, and 12 bases lay outside the gene matches. The CDR3 has 19 amino acids. CDR3 region: CASSAPPGTGGFNTGELFF. CDR3 in DNA: TGTGCCAGTAGTGCCCCTCCCGGGACAGGGGGCTTCAACACCGGGGAGCTGTTTTTT.

This clonotype was detected a few times. The genes are TRBV20-1 and TRBJ1-1; D might be TRBD1 (5 bases). V was shortened by 0 bases and J by 1 base, with 9 bases between the two germline ends. The CDR3 is 14 residues long. Germline CDR1 DFQATT, CDR2 SNEGSKA (reference sequence). CDR3 DNA sequence: TGCAGTGCTAGAGAAGGACACTGGAACACTGAAGCTTTCTTT. Its translation is CSAREGHWNTEAFF.

The table lists this clonotype with many counts. This chain joins TRBV28 and TRBJ2-3; 10 nucleotides agree with TRBD2. With 6 bases clipped from V and 0 bases from J, the junction kept 0 bases outside the gene matches. Germline CDR1 and CDR2: MDHEN and SYDVKM. This CDR3 comprises 14 residues. The CDR3 nucleotides read TGTGCCAGCAGGGGACTAGCGAGCACAGATACGCAGTATTTT. Its protein is CASRGLASTDTQYF.

This clonotype has ten or more counts. The chain uses TRBV5-1 and TRBJ2-5; maybe TRBD1 (6 bases). Germline V lookup: CDR1 SGHRS, CDR2 YFSETQ. V lost 5 bases to trimming and J lost 0 bases, with 11 bases between them. The CDR3 length is 14 residues. Here the CDR3 DNA reads TGCGCCAGCAGGAAACAGGGATACCAAGAGACCCAGTACTTC. Its protein is CASRKQGYQETQYF.

This clonotype came up a few times. The rearrangement joins TRBV20-1 to TRBJ2-7; tentatively, D is TRBD2 (5 bases). The CDR3 is made up of 14 amino acids. V lost 0 bases to trimming and J lost 7 bases, with 16 bases between them. The germline V gene has CDR1 DFQATT and CDR2 SNEGSKA (reference sequence). CDR3 DNA: TGCAGTGCTAGAGATGGACGGGGTGTAGGGGAGCAGTACTTC. This codes for CSARDGRGVGEQYF.

This clonotype has ten or more counts. The chain recombines TRBV24-1 with TRBJ1-6, with unresolved D. Germline values: CDR1 KGHDR, CDR2 SFDVKD. V lost 7 bases and J lost 5, with 11 bases in between. This CDR3 contains 14 residues. The CDR3 nucleotides read TGTGCCACCAGGGCAGACGGGAATAATTCACCCCTCCACTTT. Residues: CATRADGNNSPLHF.

In this sample, this clonotype turned up many times. The rearrangement links TRBV29-1 to TRBJ2-1, with D uncertain. The CDR3 extends over 14 amino acids. Trimming stripped 2 bases from V and 0 bases from J, with 8 bases between. The germline gives CDR1 SQVTM, CDR2 ANQGSEA. CDR3 bases: TGCAGCGTTGAAACTCCCAGCTCCTACAATGAGCAGTTCTTC. Translation: CSVETPSSYNEQFF.

This clonotype was recorded many times. The chain joins TRBV20-1 to TRBJ2-5, with D perhaps TRBD1 or TRBD2 (6 bases each). CDR3 length: 14 residues. CDR1 is DFQATT, CDR2 SNEGSKA, per germline (reference sequence). The V end was cut by 1 base, the J end by 0 bases, with 9 bases between. The CDR3 coding sequence is TGCAGTGCTAGAGTAGGGGGGAACCAAGAGACCCAGTACTTC. Encoded protein: CSARVGGNQETQYF.

The rearrangement links TRBV6-6 to TRBJ2-7; D may correspond to TRBD1 or TRBD2 (5 bases each). Germline V gene sequence: CDR1 MNHNY, CDR2 SVGAGI (reference sequence). Trimming pared 8 bases from V and 0 bases from J, leaving 11 bases between. The CDR3 is 13 residues long. CDR3 sequence reads: CASGRDASYEQYF. The CDR3 DNA reads as TGTGCCAGCGGTCGGGACGCCTCCTACGAGCAGTACTTC.

This clonotype was observed a handful of times. This rearrangement joins TRBV7-6 to TRBJ2-5, with D tentatively TRBD1 or TRBD2 (5 bases each). This CDR3 is built from 17 residues. Germline loops: CDR1 SGHVS, CDR2 FNYEAQ. V was trimmed by 5 bases and J by 5 bases, leaving 24 bases between them. The CDR3 sequence: CASSPFSGTSGLETQYF. For the CDR3, the DNA is TGTGCCAGCAGCCCCTTTTCGGGGACGTCGGGTTTGGAGACCCAGTACTTC.

This clonotype has a count of ten or more. The rearrangement links TRBV5-1 to TRBJ2-2, with 7 bases matching TRBD1. Germline CDR1 and CDR2: SGHRS and YFSETQ. V gave up 0 bases and J gave up 6 bases; unmatched junction bases: 8. This CDR3 spans 16 amino acids. The CDR3 region is CASSLDLDRSAGELFF. The CDR3 nucleotides read TGCGCCAGCAGCTTGGATCTGGACAGGTCAGCCGGGGAGCTGTTTTTT.

This chain joins TRBV28 and TRBJ2-7; D not certain. This CDR3 has 12 amino acids. V was clipped by 7 bases and J by 2 bases, with 9 bases between them. Germline V gene lookup returns CDR1 MDHEN and CDR2 SYDVKM. This CDR3 is CASNRLAYEQYF. As DNA, the CDR3 is TGTGCCAGCAATCGGCTAGCCTACGAGCAGTACTTC.

The V call is TRBV5-1, the J call TRBJ2-1; maybe TRBD2 (7 bases). The CDR3 length is 16 residues. The germline V and J ends were trimmed by 0 bases and 4 bases, with 14 bases remaining between them. Per germline, CDR1 SGHRS and CDR2 YFSETQ. The CDR3 nucleotides are TGCGCCAGCAGCTTGGTTTTTGCGGGGGCATACAATGAGCAGTTCTTC. It yields the protein CASSLVFAGAYNEQFF. The variable domain in full, completed from reference TRBV5-1 and TRBJ2-1, reads KAGVTQTPRYLIKTRGQQVTLSCSPISGHRSVSWYQQTPGQGLQFLFEYFSETQRNKGNFPGRFSGRQFSNSRSEMNVSTLELGDSALYLCASSLVFAGAYNEQFFGPGTRLTVL.

This clonotype has at least ten counts. This sequence joins TRBV6-5 and TRBJ2-3; TRBD2 matches at 13 bases. This CDR3 has 15 residues. The V gene's germline CDR1 is MNHEY and CDR2 SVGAGI. Unmatched junction bases numbered 5, after V lost 7 bases and J lost 4 bases. CDR3: CASTPLAGGPDTQYF. In DNA form, the CDR3 reads TGTGCCAGCACCCCACTAGCGGGGGGGCCAGATACGCAGTATTTT.

V gene TRBV15 combines with J gene TRBJ1-2, with 7 bases fitting TRBD1. V lost 5 bases to trimming and J lost 5 bases; unmatched junction nucleotides: 2. This CDR3 comprises 12 residues. The germline gives CDR1 LNHNV, CDR2 YYDKDF (reference sequence). The CDR3 bases are TGTGCCACCAGCCAACAGGGGTATGGCTACACCTTC. Protein sequence: CATSQQGYGYTF. Full variable domain (outside the CDR3, taken from reference TRBV15 and TRBJ1-2): DAMVIQNPRYQVTQFGKPVTLSCSQTLNHNVMYWYQQKSSQAPKLLFHYYDKDFNNEADTPDNFQSRRPNTSFCFLDIRSPGLGDTAMYLCATSQQGYGYTFGSGTRLTVV.

This clonotype has ten or more counts. This chain connects TRBV5-4 to TRBJ2-7, with 9 positions matching TRBD1. From germline, CDR1 is SGHNT and CDR2 YYREEE (reference sequence). There are 16 residues in the CDR3. The J segment lost 3 bases and the V segment lost 0 bases, leaving 7 bases of the junction unmatched. DNA for the CDR3: TGTGCCAGCAGCTTGGACGCGACAGGGGGACTCTACGAGCAGTACTTC. Its translation is CASSLDATGGLYEQYF. The variable domain in full, with the rest retrieved from reference TRBV5-4 and TRBJ2-7, is ETGVTQSPTHLIKTRGQQVTLRCSSQSGHNTVSWYQQALGQGPQFIFQYYREEENGRGNFPPRFSGLQFPNYSSELNVNALELDDSALYLCASSLDATGGLYEQYFGPGTRLTVT.